These 5 T cell receptor beta chains share one sample of origin, sequenced in a study of spatial heterogeneity in lung cancer. TCRdb processed the 5' RACE reads anew with MiXCR; each CDR3 protein has one entry. The sample has 35,000 to 45,000 distinct CDR3 sequences, about 7.9% seen once. Time point denoted: blood at routine non-recurrence follow-up after resection. The sequenced sample was PBMCs, obtained at follow-up. The receptors were sampled from a male donor with early-stage non-small cell lung cancer.

This clonotype was counted many times. A read error may produce the germline difference seen at one junction end. The CDR3 sequence: CASNLENNEQFF. In DNA form, the CDR3 reads TGTGCCAGCAACTTAGAGAACAATGAGCAGTTCTTC. This chain joins TRBV11-1 and TRBJ2-1; D uncertain. Germline CDR1 is SGHAT and CDR2 is FQDESV (reference sequence). This CDR3 has 12 residues. The complete variable domain, with remaining parts taken from reference TRBV11-1 and TRBJ2-1, reads EAEVAQSPRYKITEKSQAVAFWCDPISGHATLYWYRQILGQGPELLVQFQDESVVDDSQLPKDRFSAERLKGVDSTLKIQPAELGDSAMYLCASNLENNEQFFGPGTRLTVL.

This clonotype showed up many times. The V and J genes are TRBV27 and TRBJ2-5; D is possibly TRBD1 (6 bases). This CDR3 spans 13 amino acids. CDR1 MNHEY and CDR2 SMNVEV come from the germline V gene (reference sequence). Between the trimmed V and J ends, which lost 6 bases and 4 bases, there was a span of 12 bases. In DNA form, the CDR3 reads TGTGCCAGCAGATCAGGGGCGGGAGAGACCCAGTACTTC. It yields the protein CASRSGAGETQYF.

This clonotype was detected many times. The rearrangement uses TRBV10-3 and TRBJ2-3, with TRBD1 as a possible D gene (6 bases). V lost 0 bases, J lost 4 bases, and 8 bases lay in between. The germline gives CDR1 ENHRY, CDR2 SYGVKD. This CDR3 spans 14 amino acids. The CDR3 coding sequence is TGTGCCATCAGTGAGTCGGGGGCCCCAGATACGCAGTATTTT. This sequence encodes CAISESGAPDTQYF.

This clonotype appeared many times. The chain has TRBV19 and TRBJ1-5; D gene ambiguous. Per the germline V gene, CDR1 is LNHDA and CDR2 is SQIVND (reference sequence). Deletions cut 4 bases from V and 7 bases from J, with 8 bases between. CDR3 length: 12 amino acids. The CDR3 region is CASSTSIQPQHF. The CDR3 nucleotides read TGTGCCAGTAGTACGAGTATACAGCCCCAGCATTTT.

This clonotype is medium-sized in the sample. This chain joins TRBV20-1 and TRBJ2-2; unclear D gene. With 0 bases removed from V and 3 bases from J, the gap between germline ends came to 5 bases. Looked up from germline, CDR1 is DFQATT and CDR2 is SNEGSKA (reference sequence). CDR3 length: 13 residues. The CDR3 loop is CSAREDDTGELFF. The CDR3 bases are TGCAGTGCTAGAGAGGACGACACCGGGGAGCTGTTTTTT.